Presented here are 27 T cell receptor beta chains from one specimen sequenced in a study of T cell changes during pregnancy in multiple sclerosis (dated by TCRdb to 2018 to 2020). Preparation of the library involved the immunoSEQ multiplex PCR assay. TCRdb took this table from immuneACCESS and kept in-frame rearrangements with V and J called. Such tables lack part of the clones; where checked against another copy, unresolved V genes explain under half of the gap, and the rest is unexplained. Across this sample there are about 73,000 clones, with over 80% seen only once. Of the sample, about 2.5% falls within the top ten clones. The source was peripheral blood, collected in the third trimester of pregnancy. Receptors originate from a female donor in good health, enrolled as a control in a pregnancy study.

This chain connects TRBV27 to TRBJ2-3, with 8 bases matching TRBD2. The junction had 6 bases not matched to a gene; V was cut back by 5 bases and J by 2 bases. The CDR3 length is 15 residues. The germline gives CDR1 MNHEY, CDR2 SMNVEV (reference sequence). The CDR3 DNA sequence: TGTGCCAGCAGTCCTACTAGCGGACCCACAGATACGCAGTATTTT. Protein product: CASSPTSGPTDTQYF.

This chain links TRBV6-1 with TRBJ2-1, with a weak D call TRBD1 (5 bases). V lost 6 bases to trimming and J lost 9 bases, with 12 bases between them. The V gene's germline CDR1 is MNHNS and CDR2 SASEGT. CDR3 length equals 12 residues. The CDR3 nucleotides read TGTGCCAGCAGACCAGGGTTTCGTGAGCAGTTCTTC. It encodes CASRPGFREQFF.

This chain joins TRBV28 and TRBJ2-3; TRBD1 matches at 9 bases. Per germline, CDR1 MDHEN and CDR2 SYDVKM. The CDR3 extends over 15 amino acids. V shed 8 bases, J shed 2 bases, and the junction held 8 bases outside the gene matches. The CDR3 loop is CASSEWDRDTDTQYF. The CDR3 DNA sequence: TGTGCCAGCTCTGAATGGGACAGGGACACAGATACGCAGTATTTT.

The rearrangement uses TRBV9 and TRBJ2-1; 13 bases match TRBD2. V was pared by 4 bases and J by 7 bases, with 14 bases of the junction left unmatched. Germline assignment: CDR1 SGDLS and CDR2 YYNGEE. CDR3 length: 18 residues. The CDR3 loop reads CASSSRQPTSGRRNEQFF. For the CDR3, the DNA is TGTGCCAGCAGCTCTCGCCAGCCGACTAGCGGGAGGAGGAATGAGCAGTTCTTC. The whole variable domain, remainder taken from reference TRBV9 and TRBJ2-1, is DSGVTQTPKHLITATGQRVTLRCSPRSGDLSVYWYQQSLDQGLQFLIQYYNGEERAKGNILERFSAQQFPDLHSELNLSSLELGDSALYFCASSSRQPTSGRRNEQFFGPGTRLTVL.

The chain links TRBV19 to TRBJ2-6; D is possibly TRBD1 (5 bases). The germline gives CDR1 LNHDA, CDR2 SQIVND (reference sequence). V was clipped by 3 bases and J by 0 bases, with 9 bases between them. The CDR3 is 16 amino acids. CDR3 sequence: CASSMGRGSGANVLTF. CDR3 coding DNA: TGTGCCAGTAGTATGGGAAGGGGCTCTGGGGCCAACGTCCTGACTTTC.

The rearrangement uses TRBV9 and TRBJ1-4; 7 nucleotides line up with TRBD1. Unmatched junction bases numbered 5, after V lost 4 bases and J lost 2 bases. Germline V gene sequence: CDR1 SGDLS, CDR2 YYNGEE. The CDR3 spans 15 residues. CDR3 nucleotides: TGTGCCAGCAGCCCGGGGACAGCTACTAATGAAAAACTGTTTTTT. Translation gives CASSPGTATNEKLFF.

The chain recombines TRBV28 with TRBJ2-4; no clear D gene. The CDR3 spans 16 residues. The germline gives CDR1 MDHEN, CDR2 SYDVKM. Between the trimmed V and J ends, which lost 1 base and 1 base, there was a span of 11 bases. The CDR3 DNA follows: TGTGCCAGCAGTTTATTCACGTTGAGGGCCAAAAACATTCAGTACTTC. Amino acids: CASSLFTLRAKNIQYF.

V is TRBV27 and J is TRBJ2-1; D remains unclear. V lost 2 bases, J lost 0 bases, and 8 bases lay in between. The CDR3 consists of 15 residues. Germline V gene lookup returns CDR1 MNHEY and CDR2 SMNVEV (reference sequence). CDR3: CASSLESNSYNEQFF. The CDR3 bases are TGTGCCAGCAGTTTAGAGTCTAACTCCTACAATGAGCAGTTCTTC.

In the case of this clone: Distinct nucleotide sequences in the sample also encode this CDR3. This chain joins TRBV28 and TRBJ1-5; D call uncertain. This CDR3 spans 11 amino acids. The ends were cut back, 5 bases at V and 4 bases at J, with 3 bases in the middle. Germline V gene lookup returns CDR1 MDHEN and CDR2 SYDVKM. The CDR3 coding sequence is TGTGCCAGCAGTCGGAATCAGCCCCAGCATTTT. Amino acids: CASSRNQPQHF.

The chain recombines TRBV4-2 with TRBJ2-3; D gene ambiguous. The germline V gene has CDR1 LGHNA and CDR2 YNFKEQ. The CDR3 extends over 13 amino acids. The ends were cut back, 0 bases at V and 5 bases at J, with 6 bases in the middle. The CDR3 sequence is CASSQDIGDTQYF. For the CDR3, the DNA is TGTGCCAGCAGCCAAGATATCGGAGATACGCAGTATTTT.

The rearrangement uses TRBV9 and TRBJ2-3; 14 bases are a match to TRBD2. The germline V gene has CDR1 SGDLS and CDR2 YYNGEE. With V trimmed by 0 bases and J by 9 bases, 9 bases remained unmatched. This CDR3 has 17 amino acids. The CDR3: CASSVDWAGLAGVTQYF. The CDR3 DNA reads as TGTGCCAGCAGCGTAGACTGGGCGGGACTAGCGGGAGTGACGCAGTATTTT.

The CDR3 region is CASSLDRAADEQFF. As DNA, the CDR3 is TGCGCCAGCAGCTTGGACCGGGCAGCGGATGAGCAGTTCTTC. The rearrangement uses TRBV5-1 and TRBJ2-1, with a tentative D call TRBD2 (5 bases). Per germline, CDR1 SGHRS and CDR2 YFSETQ. V gave up 0 bases and J gave up 8 bases, with 12 bases separating them. This CDR3 has 14 amino acids.

The chain uses TRBV2 and TRBJ1-6; TRBD1 might be the D (6 bases). The V end was cut by 6 bases, the J end by 6 bases, with 12 bases between. This CDR3 is 14 amino acids long. CDR1 is SNHLY, CDR2 FYNNEI, per germline. CDR3 bases: TGTGCCAGCAGGACTACAGGGAGTAATTCACCCCTCCACTTT. Amino acid sequence: CASRTTGSNSPLHF.

Here the CDR3 DNA reads TGTGCCAGCACCAAATCGACAGGGACGACCTATGGCTACACCTTC. It encodes CASTKSTGTTYGYTF. This chain joins TRBV7-2 and TRBJ1-2, with 7 bases matching TRBD1. V gave up 7 bases and J gave up 4 bases; unmatched junction bases: 12. The CDR3 sequence is 15 residues long. The germline CDR1 and CDR2 sequences are SGHTA and FQGNSA.

The rearrangement uses TRBV4-2 and TRBJ1-1; D gene unclear. Germline V gene sequence: CDR1 LGHNA, CDR2 YNFKEQ. Trimming left V 0 bases short and J 0 bases short, with 8 bases between. This CDR3 region has 15 residues. The CDR3: CASSQEPNMNTEAFF. The CDR3 DNA reads TGTGCCAGCAGCCAAGAGCCGAACATGAACACTGAAGCTTTCTTT.

This chain links TRBV19 with TRBJ1-5; 7 bases line up with TRBD1. Germline V gives CDR1 LNHDA, CDR2 SQIVND (reference sequence). The CDR3 is 16 residues long. With V trimmed by 5 bases and J by 1 base, 8 bases remained unmatched. The CDR3 loop reads CASSSKTGWSNQPQHF. In DNA form, the CDR3 reads TGTGCCAGTAGTTCCAAGACAGGGTGGAGCAATCAGCCCCAGCATTTT.

V is TRBV10-3 and J is TRBJ2-7; 7 bases are shared with TRBD2. The CDR3 has 14 residues. CDR1 and CDR2 (germline): ENHRY, SYGVKD. After removal of 8 bases from V and 5 bases from J, the junction contained 12 bases not matched to a gene. CDR3 coding DNA: TGTGCCATCGGGGACCCGCTCCGGGGGGACGAGCAGTACTTC. Protein sequence: CAIGDPLRGDEQYF.

V and J are TRBV27 and TRBJ2-2; TRBD1 matches 8 bases. Germline V lookup: CDR1 MNHEY, CDR2 SMNVEV (reference sequence). The CDR3 has 15 amino acids. The V and J ends lost 5 bases and 6 bases, in that order; junction bases with no gene match: 8. In nucleotides, the CDR3 is TGTGCCAGCAGTCCAGGACAGGGAGTGGCCGGGGAGCTGTTTTTT. Amino acids: CASSPGQGVAGELFF.

The V and J genes are TRBV4-1 and TRBJ1-6; 7 bases map to TRBD1. Per the germline V gene, CDR1 is MGHRA and CDR2 is YSYEKL. CDR3 size: 15 residues. With 7 bases clipped from V and 5 bases from J, the junction kept 8 bases outside the gene matches. CDR3 nucleotides: TGCGCCAGCACCTTTTCCGGGACAGATAATTCACCCCTCCACTTT. It is translated as CASTFSGTDNSPLHF.

The chain recombines TRBV28 with TRBJ1-5; D is perhaps TRBD1 (6 bases). The CDR3 runs 14 residues. Germline V gene sequence: CDR1 MDHEN, CDR2 SYDVKM. Trimming removed 2 bases at V and 3 bases at J, with 8 bases between. The CDR3 is CASSLQGYNQPQHF. CDR3 DNA sequence: TGTGCCAGCAGTTTACAGGGGTACAATCAGCCCCAGCATTTT. Full variable domain (missing parts from reference TRBV28 and TRBJ1-5): DVKVTQSSRYLVKRTGEKVFLECVQDMDHENMFWYRQDPGLGLRLIYFSYDVKMKEKGDIPEGYSVSREKKERFSLILESASTNQTSMYLCASSLQGYNQPQHFGDGTRLSIL.

V usage is TRBV7-2 and J usage is TRBJ2-1; 9 bases agree with TRBD2. CDR1 and CDR2 (germline): SGHTA, FQGNSA. Trimming at V came to 1 base and at J to 10 bases, leaving 8 bases not matched to a gene. The CDR3 has 15 amino acids. The CDR3: CASSLEVAGVKEQFF. The CDR3 DNA is TGTGCCAGCAGCTTAGAGGTAGCGGGAGTTAAGGAGCAGTTCTTC.

This clone came up once. This chain uses TRBV19 with TRBJ1-2, with 9 bases aligning to TRBD1. CDR3 length: 14 amino acids. Germline CDR1 reads LNHDA; CDR2 reads SQIVND (reference sequence). V trimming: 5 bases; J trimming: 4 bases; junction bases outside the gene matches: 5. CDR3 sequence (DNA): TGTGCCAGTAGTCCACAGGGGGCGACCTATGGCTACACCTTC. Protein: CASSPQGATYGYTF.

The chain couples TRBV9 to TRBJ1-2, with a weak D call TRBD1 (5 bases). Germline CDR1 and CDR2: SGDLS and YYNGEE. The ends were cut back, 1 base at V and 6 bases at J, with 10 bases in the middle. The CDR3 totals 13 residues. CDR3 sequence: CASSVKGRHGYTF. CDR3 nucleotide sequence: TGTGCCAGCAGCGTAAAGGGGCGCCATGGCTACACCTTC.

The J gene is TRBJ2-1, the V gene TRBV14; 8 nucleotides match TRBD2. Trimming took 3 bases from V and 5 from J; bases not matched to a gene: 12. This CDR3 is built from 17 residues. Germline V gives CDR1 SGHDN, CDR2 FVKESK. CDR3 sequence: CASSHYLLTSADNEQFF. CDR3 sequence (DNA): TGTGCCAGCAGCCATTACCTCCTGACTAGCGCCGACAATGAGCAGTTCTTC. Drawing the rest from reference TRBV14 and TRBJ2-1, the complete variable domain is EAGVTQFPSHSVIEKGQTVTLRCDPISGHDNLYWYRRVMGKEIKFLLHFVKESKQDESGMPNNRFLAERTGGTYSTLKVQPAELEDSGVYFCASSHYLLTSADNEQFFGPGTRLTVL.

In this sample, this clone turned up a few times. The V and J genes are TRBV12-5 and TRBJ1-2; D is undetermined. Germline V gives CDR1 LGHNT, CDR2 FRNRAP. The V and J ends lost 5 bases and 8 bases respectively, with 9 bases between them. The CDR3 is 11 residues long. The CDR3 nucleotides read TGTGCTAGTGGTCCAGGCACAGGCTACACCTTC. It yields the protein CASGPGTGYTF. Combining the CDR3 with reference TRBV12-5 and TRBJ1-2 gives the whole variable domain DARVTQTPRHKVTEMGQEVTMRCQPILGHNTVFWYRQTMMQGLELLAYFRNRAPLDDSGMPKDRFSAEMPDATLATLKIQPSEPRDSAVYFCASGPGTGYTFGSGTRLTVV.

The chain is built from TRBV10-2 and TRBJ2-1; tentatively, D is TRBD2 (7 bases). This CDR3 region has 16 residues. With 4 bases removed from V and 5 bases from J, the gap between germline ends came to 18 bases. Germline values: CDR1 WSHSY, CDR2 SAAADI. The CDR3 sequence is CASSVQGGAGNNEQFF. CDR3 nucleotide sequence: TGCGCCAGCAGTGTCCAAGGGGGGGCGGGCAACAATGAGCAGTTCTTC.

This rearrangement joins TRBV6-5 to TRBJ2-5; TRBD1 matches 9 bases. The CDR3 extends over 14 amino acids. Trimming at V came to 2 bases and at J to 3 bases, leaving 1 base not matched to a gene. Germline V gives CDR1 MNHEY, CDR2 SVGAGI. CDR3 amino acids: CASSYGTGKETQYF. The CDR3 nucleotides read TGTGCCAGCAGTTACGGGACAGGGAAAGAGACCCAGTACTTC.